One and the same sample provided the 25 T cell receptor beta chains below, sequenced in a study of technical replicates of blood from a few donors. Sequencing was performed with immunoSEQ multiplex PCR; in TCRdb, only in-frame clones are kept and a portion is missing. The sample contains tens of thousands of clones, around 85% of which appear only once. The specimen was PBMCs. The receptors were gathered from a human donor in good health. Some clones in this sample may be carry-over from other donors' samples.

The J gene is TRBJ2-2, the V gene TRBV11-3; D unresolved. Germline values: CDR1 SGHNT, CDR2 YENEEA. V lost 0 bases to trimming and J lost 4 bases, with 3 bases between them. The length of the CDR3 is 13 residues. The CDR3 DNA reads TGTGCCAGCAGCTTAGACTTCACCGGGGAGCTGTTTTTT. Its translation: CASSLDFTGELFF. Full variable domain (outside the CDR3, taken from reference TRBV11-3 and TRBJ2-2): EAGVVQSPRYKIIEKKQPVAFWCNPISGHNTLYWYLQNLGQGPELLIRYENEEAVDDSQLPKDRFSAERLKGVDSTLKIQPAELGDSAVYLCASSLDFTGELFFGEGSRLTVL.

The table lists this clone with a count of one. V gene TRBV4-2 combines with J gene TRBJ2-1; TRBD2 matches at 7 bases. CDR1 is LGHNA and CDR2 is YNFKEQ in the germline V gene. The J segment lost 4 bases and the V segment lost 4 bases, leaving 13 bases of the junction unmatched. The CDR3 runs to 17 residues. In DNA, the CDR3 is TGTGCCAGCAGCCCGACCGGGGAGCGGGGTATTTACAATGAGCAGTTCTTC. Translation gives CASSPTGERGIYNEQFF.

This chain links TRBV9 with TRBJ1-6; TRBD1 agrees at 9 bases. Germline V gene lookup returns CDR1 SGDLS and CDR2 YYNGEE. The trim removed 4 bases at V and 8 bases at J, leaving 10 bases unmatched. This CDR3 is built from 16 residues. CDR3 coding DNA: TGTGCCAGCAGCACAAAACAGGGGGCCTCCGATTCACCCCTCCACTTT. Residues: CASSTKQGASDSPLHF.

This chain uses TRBV27 with TRBJ2-7, with a tentative D call TRBD2 (5 bases). Germline assignment: CDR1 MNHEY and CDR2 SMNVEV (reference sequence). There are 13 residues in the CDR3. Between the trimmed V and J ends, which lost 2 bases and 6 bases, there was a span of 11 bases. The CDR3 sequence: CASSLGSPGEQYF. In DNA, the CDR3 is TGTGCCAGCAGTTTAGGGAGCCCCGGCGAGCAGTACTTC.

The gene calls are TRBV7-2 and TRBJ2-7, with 11 bases that match TRBD2. The ends lost 3 bases at V and 7 bases at J; junction bases unmatched: 8. Looked up from germline, CDR1 is SGHTA and CDR2 is FQGNSA. The CDR3 is made up of 15 amino acids. In DNA, the CDR3 is TGTGCCAGCAGCTTTTTAGCGGGAGGGCCGGGAGAGCAGTACTTC. This gives the protein CASSFLAGGPGEQYF.

The rearrangement links TRBV5-1 to TRBJ1-2, with 7 bases that match TRBD1. This CDR3 region has 14 residues. Germline loops: CDR1 SGHRS, CDR2 YFSETQ. V was clipped by 3 bases and J by 4 bases; unmatched bases: 6. CDR3 coding DNA: TGCGCCAGCAGCTCTCCGGGACAGTCCTATGGCTACACCTTC. Translation gives CASSSPGQSYGYTF.

The rearrangement links TRBV19 to TRBJ2-6, with TRBD1 matching 8 bases. This CDR3 has 13 residues. J lost 9 bases, V lost 10 bases, and 8 bases had no gene match. Germline assignment: CDR1 LNHDA and CDR2 SQIVND (reference sequence). The CDR3 sequence is CATQGQGINVLTF. CDR3 sequence (DNA): TGTGCCACACAAGGACAGGGCATCAACGTCCTGACTTTC.

The chain carries TRBV4-3 and TRBJ1-2, with D tentatively TRBD1 (6 bases). The CDR3 consists of 19 residues. V was pared by 3 bases and J by 2 bases, with 25 bases between. The germline V gene encodes CDR1 LGHNA and CDR2 YSLEER. CDR3 sequence (DNA): TGCGCCAGCAGCCAGGGGGGAGGGGGTCAGGCAGGGGTAAACTATGGCTACACCTTC. Amino acid sequence: CASSQGGGGQAGVNYGYTF.

The chain links TRBV11-2 to TRBJ2-7, with D hard to call. V dropped 5 bases and J dropped 2 bases, with 13 bases sitting between them. This CDR3 comprises 14 residues. From germline, CDR1 is SGHAT and CDR2 FQNNGV. CDR3 residues: CASSQVAGAYEQYF. CDR3 bases: TGTGCCAGCAGCCAGGTGGCAGGCGCCTACGAGCAGTACTTC.

The CDR3, as DNA: TGCGCCAGCACCCTTAACTCCCAAGAGACCCAGTACTTC. Its translation: CASTLNSQETQYF. This chain uses TRBV5-1 with TRBJ2-5; D is unclear. With 6 bases removed from V and 1 base from J, the gap between germline ends came to 10 bases. Germline V lookup: CDR1 SGHRS, CDR2 YFSETQ. The CDR3 length is 13 residues.

CDR3: CASSLTSGSPDTQYF. Here the CDR3 DNA reads TGCGCCAGCAGCTTAACTAGCGGGAGCCCAGATACGCAGTATTTT. This chain links TRBV5-1 with TRBJ2-3; 11 bases agree with TRBD2. Germline CDR1 SGHRS, CDR2 YFSETQ. The CDR3 runs 15 residues. Germline trimming cut 2 bases from V and 4 bases from J; bases unmatched to any gene: 3.

This chain uses TRBV7-2 with TRBJ1-1; no definite D call. Germline CDR1 is SGHTA and CDR2 is FQGNSA. This CDR3 contains 13 residues. Trimming cost V 1 base and J 4 bases, with 7 bases left between them. The CDR3 DNA sequence: TGTGCCAGCAGCTTAGGTAGCGGCACTGAAGCTTTCTTT. Its protein is CASSLGSGTEAFF.

The rearrangement uses TRBV7-7 and TRBJ2-2; 15 nucleotides align to TRBD2. CDR3 length equals 17 residues. Unmatched junction bases numbered 2, after V lost 5 bases and J lost 1 base. Germline CDR1 reads SSHAT; CDR2 reads FNYEAQ (reference sequence). The CDR3 DNA follows: TGTGCCAGCAGCCCGGGACTAGCGGGGGGGAACACCGGGGAGCTGTTTTTT. Encoded protein: CASSPGLAGGNTGELFF. Variable domain in full (rest from reference TRBV7-7 and TRBJ2-2): GAGVSQSPRYKVTKRGQDVTLRCDPISSHATLYWYQQALGQGPEFLTYFNYEAQPDKSGLPSDRFSAERPEGSISTLTIQRTEQRDSAMYRCASSPGLAGGNTGELFFGEGSRLTVL.

The CDR3 region is CASSGGTGKATNEKLFF. The CDR3 DNA reads TGTGCCAGCAGTGGGGGGACAGGGAAGGCAACTAATGAAAAACTGTTTTTT. The rearrangement joins TRBV6-4 to TRBJ1-4, with 9 positions matching TRBD1. This CDR3 region has 17 residues. Germline-derived CDR1 and CDR2 are MRHNA and SNTAGT. With V trimmed by 4 bases and J by 0 bases, 6 bases remained unmatched.

This rearrangement joins TRBV7-9 to TRBJ1-6; weak D call: TRBD1 (5 bases). V gave up 4 bases and J gave up 0 bases, with 13 bases separating them. The CDR3 extends over 17 amino acids. Germline-derived CDR1 and CDR2 are SEHNR and FQNEAQ (reference sequence). CDR3 region: CASSSLTASSYNSPLHF. The CDR3 DNA follows: TGTGCCAGCAGCTCCTTGACAGCGAGCTCCTATAATTCACCCCTCCACTTT. Filled out from reference TRBV7-9 and TRBJ1-6, the complete variable domain reads DTGVSQNPRHKITKRGQNVTFRCDPISEHNRLYWYRQTLGQGPEFLTYFQNEAQLEKSRLLSDRFSAERPKGSFSTLEIQRTEQGDSAMYLCASSSLTASSYNSPLHFGNGTRLTVT.

The sample holds one count of this clone. This chain connects TRBV10-3 to TRBJ2-7; possible D gene TRBD2, 6 bases. The germline CDR1 and CDR2 sequences are ENHRY and SYGVKD. The CDR3 covers 16 residues. Trimming shortened V by 2 bases and J by 0 bases, and 14 bases separated the two germline ends. The CDR3 DNA reads TGTGCCATCAGTGAGGGGGCGGGGCAGAGCTCCTACGAGCAGTACTTC. This codes for CAISEGAGQSSYEQYF.

The V call is TRBV4-1, the J call TRBJ1-1; D unresolved. V shed 9 bases and J shed 0 bases, with 11 bases lying between them. CDR1 is MGHRA, CDR2 YSYEKL, per germline. The CDR3 is 13 amino acids. The CDR3 nucleotides are TGCGCCAGTATTTCAGAACTGAACACTGAAGCTTTCTTT. Translated, it gives CASISELNTEAFF.

The chain employs TRBV23-1 and TRBJ1-2, with a tentative D call TRBD1 (5 bases). TRBV23-1 is labeled an ORF, and its function is uncertain. The CDR3 runs to 12 residues. V lost 10 bases, J lost 6 bases, and 15 bases lay in between. CDR3 DNA sequence: TGCGCCACCTCCACTGGGGCTGATGGCTACACCTTC. Translating it yields CATSTGADGYTF.

The V gene is TRBV4-3, the J gene TRBJ2-1; tentatively, D is TRBD1 (5 bases). The CDR3 contains 13 residues. Germline V gene data show CDR1 as LGHNA and CDR2 as YSLEER. V was trimmed by 5 bases and J by 8 bases, leaving 13 bases between them. CDR3 in amino acids: CASSVQLQDEQFF. CDR3 DNA sequence: TGCGCCAGCAGCGTACAACTACAGGATGAGCAGTTCTTC.

This chain joins TRBV7-2 and TRBJ1-2; 8 bases line up with TRBD1. The CDR3 contains 14 residues. The germline V gene encodes CDR1 SGHTA and CDR2 FQGNSA. V lost 5 bases and J lost 8; bases outside the gene matches: 10. CDR3 nucleotides: TGTGCCAGCAGCCATGGACAGGGAGGGAAGGGCTACACCTTC. The encoded protein is CASSHGQGGKGYTF.

The chain employs TRBV2 and TRBJ1-1; 7 bases map to TRBD1. CDR1 is SNHLY, CDR2 FYNNEI, per germline. The CDR3 has 12 amino acids. Losses at the gene ends were 8 bases for V and 10 bases for J; bases not matched to a gene: 10. The CDR3 protein is CASLGQDERAFF. The DNA for the CDR3 is TGTGCCAGCCTCGGACAGGATGAAAGAGCTTTCTTT.

V usage is TRBV2 and J usage is TRBJ2-7; no firm D call. CDR3 length: 13 amino acids. CDR1 and CDR2 (germline): SNHLY, FYNNEI. With 5 bases removed from V and 5 bases from J, the gap between germline ends came to 13 bases. The CDR3 protein is CASSQWAFNEQYF. CDR3 DNA sequence: TGTGCCAGCAGTCAGTGGGCGTTCAACGAGCAGTACTTC.

The chain links TRBV7-2 to TRBJ1-5; D call uncertain. This CDR3 contains 11 residues. The V and J ends lost 4 bases and 9 bases respectively, with 7 bases between them. Germline-derived CDR1 and CDR2 are SGHTA and FQGNSA. The CDR3 here is CASSSDLPQHF. The CDR3 bases are TGTGCCAGCAGCTCAGATCTGCCCCAGCATTTT.

The chain combines TRBV7-9 with TRBJ2-1, with D perhaps TRBD2 (5 bases). From germline, CDR1 is SEHNR and CDR2 FQNEAQ (reference sequence). The germline V and J ends were trimmed by 0 bases and 8 bases, with 11 bases remaining between them. This CDR3 region has 14 residues. The DNA of the CDR3 is TGTGCCAGCAGCTTAGCGGGAGCTCTGGATGAGCAGTTCTTC. Protein sequence: CASSLAGALDEQFF.

V is TRBV2 and J is TRBJ2-2; D is uncertain. Trimming left V 7 bases short and J 0 bases short, with 12 bases between. The CDR3 covers 15 residues. Germline assignment: CDR1 SNHLY and CDR2 FYNNEI. CDR3 nucleotides: TGTGCCAGCACGGGTACGGCCACGAACACCGGGGAGCTGTTTTTT. It translates to CASTGTATNTGELFF.